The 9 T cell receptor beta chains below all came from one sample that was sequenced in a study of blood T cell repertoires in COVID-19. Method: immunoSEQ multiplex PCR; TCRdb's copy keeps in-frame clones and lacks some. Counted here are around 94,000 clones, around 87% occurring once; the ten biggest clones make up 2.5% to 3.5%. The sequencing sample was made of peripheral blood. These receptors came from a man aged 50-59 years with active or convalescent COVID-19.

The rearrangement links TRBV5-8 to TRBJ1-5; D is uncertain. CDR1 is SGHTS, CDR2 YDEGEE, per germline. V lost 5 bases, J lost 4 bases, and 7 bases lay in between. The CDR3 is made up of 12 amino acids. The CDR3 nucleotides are TGTGCCAGCAGTTCACAGAATCAGCCCCAGCATTTT. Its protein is CASSSQNQPQHF.

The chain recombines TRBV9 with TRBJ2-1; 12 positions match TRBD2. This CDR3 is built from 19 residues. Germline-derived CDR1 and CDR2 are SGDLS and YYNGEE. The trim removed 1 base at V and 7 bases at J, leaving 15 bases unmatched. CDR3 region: CASSVWASGGAISLNEQFF. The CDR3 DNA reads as TGTGCCAGCAGCGTATGGGCTAGCGGGGGGGCTATCTCTTTGAATGAGCAGTTCTTC.

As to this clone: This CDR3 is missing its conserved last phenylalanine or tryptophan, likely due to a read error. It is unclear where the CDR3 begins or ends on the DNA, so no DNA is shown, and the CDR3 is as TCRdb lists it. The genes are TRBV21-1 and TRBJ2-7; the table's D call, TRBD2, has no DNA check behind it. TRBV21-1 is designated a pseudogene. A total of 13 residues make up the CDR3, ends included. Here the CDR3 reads CASGLWVAGNLRA.

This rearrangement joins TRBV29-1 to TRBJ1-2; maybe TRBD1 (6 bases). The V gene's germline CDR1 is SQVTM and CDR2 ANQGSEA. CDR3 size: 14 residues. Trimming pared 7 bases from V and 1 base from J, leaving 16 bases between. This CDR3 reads CSAPLQGSNYGYTF. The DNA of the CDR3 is TGCAGCGCACCTTTACAGGGTAGTAACTATGGCTACACCTTC.

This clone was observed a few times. The CDR3: CASTPGWDSPLHF. CDR3 in DNA: TGTGCCAGCACCCCAGGTTGGGATTCACCCCTCCACTTT. The chain is built from TRBV6-5 and TRBJ1-6; D remains ambiguous. Germline V gene lookup returns CDR1 MNHEY and CDR2 SVGAGI. The CDR3 is 13 amino acids. Trimming removed 7 bases at V and 8 bases at J, with 12 bases between.

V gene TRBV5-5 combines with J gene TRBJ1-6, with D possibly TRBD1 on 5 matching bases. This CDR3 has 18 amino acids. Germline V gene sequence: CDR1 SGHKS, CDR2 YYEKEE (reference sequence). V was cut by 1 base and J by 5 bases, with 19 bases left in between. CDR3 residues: CASSLILSGQFDNSPLHF. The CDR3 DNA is TGTGCCAGCAGCTTGATCCTTTCAGGGCAGTTTGATAATTCACCCCTCCACTTT.

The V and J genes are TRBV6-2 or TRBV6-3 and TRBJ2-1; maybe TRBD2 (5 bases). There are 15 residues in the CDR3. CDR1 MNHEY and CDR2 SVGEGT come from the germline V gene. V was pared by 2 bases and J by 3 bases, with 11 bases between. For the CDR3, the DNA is TGTGCCAGCAGTTACACGGACTCGGGCTACAATGAGCAGTTCTTC. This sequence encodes CASSYTDSGYNEQFF.

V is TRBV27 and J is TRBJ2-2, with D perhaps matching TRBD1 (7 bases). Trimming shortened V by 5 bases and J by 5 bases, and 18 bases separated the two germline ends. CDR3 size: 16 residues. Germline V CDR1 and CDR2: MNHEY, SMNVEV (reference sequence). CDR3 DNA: TGTGCCAGCAGTGGGGGTAGCAGGGGGAGGACCGGGGAGCTGTTTTTT. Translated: CASSGGSRGRTGELFF.

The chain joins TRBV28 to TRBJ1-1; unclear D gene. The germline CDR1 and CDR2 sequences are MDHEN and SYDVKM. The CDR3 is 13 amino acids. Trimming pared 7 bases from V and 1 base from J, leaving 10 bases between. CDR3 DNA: TGTGCCAGCAACCTACCGGGGAACACTGAAGCTTTCTTT. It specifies CASNLPGNTEAFF.